This T cell receptor beta chain appears in the sequencing data of a study of blood T cell repertoires in COVID-19. Overall study: Samples representing acute and convalescent COVID-19 were sourced from the United States, Italy and Spain. Sample material is recorded as cDNA or gDNA derived from T cells, B-cell-depleted T cells, or PBMCs.

Trimming removed 1 base from V and 7 bases from J; junction bases left unmatched: 2. The CDR3 has 13 amino acids. Per the original methods: Reference gene primer amplification gave estimated nucleated cell counts. Profiling relied on immunoSEQ multiplex PCR, and the TCRdb table lists in-frame clones only, not all of them. V and J calls and clone size follow that table, whereas D and trimming were derived from the DNA. The sample lists 250,000 to 350,000 clones; roughly 87% were seen once. This clonotype was sampled from a woman in her forties or fifties who had recovered from COVID-19. V gene TRBV12-3 or TRBV12-4 combines with J gene TRBJ1-1; the match to TRBD1 covers 8 bases. The sample comprised peripheral blood. The CDR3 DNA reads as TGTGCCAGCAGTTTAGGCGACAGGGGTGAAGCTTTCTTT. It encodes CASSLGDRGEAFF.